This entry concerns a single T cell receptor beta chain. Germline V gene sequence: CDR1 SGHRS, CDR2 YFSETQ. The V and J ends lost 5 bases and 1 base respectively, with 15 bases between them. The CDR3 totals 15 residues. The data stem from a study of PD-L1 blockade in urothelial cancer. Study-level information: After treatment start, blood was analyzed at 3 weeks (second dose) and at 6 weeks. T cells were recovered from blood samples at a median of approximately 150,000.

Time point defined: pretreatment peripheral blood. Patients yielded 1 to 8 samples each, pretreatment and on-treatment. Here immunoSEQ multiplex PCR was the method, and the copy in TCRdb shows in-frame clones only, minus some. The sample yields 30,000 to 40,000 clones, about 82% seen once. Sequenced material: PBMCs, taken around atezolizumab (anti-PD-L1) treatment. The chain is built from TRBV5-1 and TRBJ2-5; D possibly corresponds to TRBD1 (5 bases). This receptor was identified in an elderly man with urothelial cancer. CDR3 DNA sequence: TGCGCCAGCAGGCCTACGACAGTGCCCCAAGAGACCCAGTACTTC. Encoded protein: CASRPTTVPQETQYF.